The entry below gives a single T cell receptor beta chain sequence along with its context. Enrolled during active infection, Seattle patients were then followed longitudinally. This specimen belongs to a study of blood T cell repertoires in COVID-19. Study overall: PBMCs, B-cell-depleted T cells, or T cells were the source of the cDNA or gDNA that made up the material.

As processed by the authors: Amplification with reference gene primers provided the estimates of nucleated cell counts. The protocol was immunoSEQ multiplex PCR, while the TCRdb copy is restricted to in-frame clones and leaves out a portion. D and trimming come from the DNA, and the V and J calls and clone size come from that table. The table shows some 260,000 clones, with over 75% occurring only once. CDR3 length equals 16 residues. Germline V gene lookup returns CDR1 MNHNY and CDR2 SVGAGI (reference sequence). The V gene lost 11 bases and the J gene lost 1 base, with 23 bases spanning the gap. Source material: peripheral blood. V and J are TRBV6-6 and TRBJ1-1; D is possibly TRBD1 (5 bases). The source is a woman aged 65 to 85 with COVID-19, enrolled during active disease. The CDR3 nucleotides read TGTGCCGCTCCCCCGGTACAGGAGTTGGCGAACACTGAAGCTTTCTTT. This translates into CAAPPVQELANTEAFF.